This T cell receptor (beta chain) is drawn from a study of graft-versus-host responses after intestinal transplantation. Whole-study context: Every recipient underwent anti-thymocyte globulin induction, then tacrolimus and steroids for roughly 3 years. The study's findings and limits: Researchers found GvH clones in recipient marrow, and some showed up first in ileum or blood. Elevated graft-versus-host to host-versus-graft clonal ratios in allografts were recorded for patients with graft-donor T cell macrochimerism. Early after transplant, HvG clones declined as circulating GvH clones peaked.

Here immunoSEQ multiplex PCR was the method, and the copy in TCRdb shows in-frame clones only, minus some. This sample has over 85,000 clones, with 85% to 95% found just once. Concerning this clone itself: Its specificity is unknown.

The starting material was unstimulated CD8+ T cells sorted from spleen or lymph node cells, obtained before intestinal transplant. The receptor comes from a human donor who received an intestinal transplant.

CDR3 protein: CASSKGSGGYSYEQYF. CDR3 in DNA: TGTGCCAGTAGTAAAGGCTCCGGGGGGTACTCCTACGAGCAGTACTTC. This chain uses TRBV19 with TRBJ2-7; 7 positions match TRBD2. The CDR3 runs to 16 residues. Germline lookup yields CDR1 LNHDA and CDR2 SQIVND (reference sequence). V was clipped by 4 bases and J by 0 bases; unmatched bases: 9.